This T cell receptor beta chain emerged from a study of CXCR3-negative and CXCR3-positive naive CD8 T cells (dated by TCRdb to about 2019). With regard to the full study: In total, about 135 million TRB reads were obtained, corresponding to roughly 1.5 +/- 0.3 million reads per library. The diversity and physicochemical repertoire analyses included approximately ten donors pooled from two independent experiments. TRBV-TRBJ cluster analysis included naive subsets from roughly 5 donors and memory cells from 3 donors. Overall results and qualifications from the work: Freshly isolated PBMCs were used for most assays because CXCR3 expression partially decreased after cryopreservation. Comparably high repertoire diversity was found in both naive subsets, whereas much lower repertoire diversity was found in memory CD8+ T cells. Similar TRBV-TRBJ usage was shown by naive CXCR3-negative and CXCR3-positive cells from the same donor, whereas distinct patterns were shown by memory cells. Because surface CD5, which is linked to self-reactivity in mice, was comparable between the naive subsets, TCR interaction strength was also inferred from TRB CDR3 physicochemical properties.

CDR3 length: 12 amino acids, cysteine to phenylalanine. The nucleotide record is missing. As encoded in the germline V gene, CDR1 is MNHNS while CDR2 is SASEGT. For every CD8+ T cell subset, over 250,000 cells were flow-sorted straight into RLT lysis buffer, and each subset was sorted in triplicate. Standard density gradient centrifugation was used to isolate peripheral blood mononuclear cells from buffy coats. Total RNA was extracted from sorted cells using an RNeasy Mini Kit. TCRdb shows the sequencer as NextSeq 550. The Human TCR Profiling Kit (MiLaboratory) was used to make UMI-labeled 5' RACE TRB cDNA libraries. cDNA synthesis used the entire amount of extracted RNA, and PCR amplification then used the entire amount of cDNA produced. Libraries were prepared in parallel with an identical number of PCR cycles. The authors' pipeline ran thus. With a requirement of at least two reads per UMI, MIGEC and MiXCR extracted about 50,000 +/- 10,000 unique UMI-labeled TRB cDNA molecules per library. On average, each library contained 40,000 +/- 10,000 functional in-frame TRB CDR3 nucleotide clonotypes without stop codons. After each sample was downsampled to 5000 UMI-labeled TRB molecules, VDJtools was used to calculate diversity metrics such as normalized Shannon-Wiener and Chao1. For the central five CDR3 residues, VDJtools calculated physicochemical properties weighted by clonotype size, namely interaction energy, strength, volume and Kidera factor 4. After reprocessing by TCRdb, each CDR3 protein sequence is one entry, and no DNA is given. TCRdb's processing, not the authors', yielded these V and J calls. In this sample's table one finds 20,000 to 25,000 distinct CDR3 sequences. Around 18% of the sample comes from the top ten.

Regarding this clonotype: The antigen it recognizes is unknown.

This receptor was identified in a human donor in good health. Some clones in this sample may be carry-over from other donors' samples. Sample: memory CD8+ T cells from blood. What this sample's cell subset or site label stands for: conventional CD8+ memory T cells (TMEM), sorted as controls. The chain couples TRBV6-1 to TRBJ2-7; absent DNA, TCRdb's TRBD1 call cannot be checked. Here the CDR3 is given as CVSSVTGYEQYF.